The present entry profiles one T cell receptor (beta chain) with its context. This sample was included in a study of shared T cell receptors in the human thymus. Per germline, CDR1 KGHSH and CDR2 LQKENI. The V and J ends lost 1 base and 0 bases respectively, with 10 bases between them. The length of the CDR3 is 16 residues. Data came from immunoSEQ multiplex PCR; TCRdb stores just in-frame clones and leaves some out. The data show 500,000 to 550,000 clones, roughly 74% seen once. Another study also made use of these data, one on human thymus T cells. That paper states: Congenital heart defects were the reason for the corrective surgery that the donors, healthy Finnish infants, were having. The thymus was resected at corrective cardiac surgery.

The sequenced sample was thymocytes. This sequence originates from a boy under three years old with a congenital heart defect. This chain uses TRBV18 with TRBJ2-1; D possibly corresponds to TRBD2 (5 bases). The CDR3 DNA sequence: TGTGCCAGCTCACCACGGAGGCTGTGCTCCTACAATGAGCAGTTCTTC. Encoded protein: CASSPRRLCSYNEQFF.